The rows below give T cell receptor beta chains drawn from one sample of a study of shared clonotypes between healthy human individuals. Sequencing was performed with immunoSEQ multiplex PCR; in TCRdb, only in-frame clones are kept and a portion is missing. Among about 2.4 million clones, roughly 93% were seen once, and the ten largest hold 0.36%. Sequencing used naive CD4+ T cells from PBMCs. The receptors derive from a man aged 18 to 35 in good health. Some clones in this sample may be carry-over from other donors' samples. CDR3s include the opening cysteine and the closing phenylalanine or tryptophan. Each record gives: V gene, clone size, J gene, D gene, CDR3 DNA, CDR3 protein. A D gene is named only where the DNA matches it firmly. Only part of the rows carry a size: once, few, many, or a class if the clone is expanded.

v_call: TRBV5-1
clone_size: -
j_call: TRBJ2-1
d_call: TRBD2
cdr3_nt: TGCGCCAGCAGCTCCCTAGCGGGCTCCTACAATGAGCAGTTCTTC
cdr3_aa: CASSSLAGSYNEQFF

v_call: TRBV6-6
clone_size: -
j_call: TRBJ2-7
d_call: TRBD2
cdr3_nt: TGTGCCACCCGGGAGGACTCCTACGAGCAGTACTTC
cdr3_aa: CATREDSYEQYF

v_call: TRBV9
clone_size: -
j_call: TRBJ1-6
d_call: -
cdr3_nt: TGTGCCAGCAGCGTAAGCGCCTGGGGTGGGAATTCACCCCTCCACTTT
cdr3_aa: CASSVSAWGGNSPLHF

v_call: TRBV7-2
clone_size: -
j_call: TRBJ1-4
d_call: TRBD1
cdr3_nt: TGTGCCAGCAGCCCAACAGGGGGCCCCAATGAAAAACTGTTTTTT
cdr3_aa: CASSPTGGPNEKLFF

v_call: TRBV29-1
clone_size: few
j_call: TRBJ1-3
d_call: -
cdr3_nt: TGCAGCGTTGGTGGCAGGGAAGCATGGTCTGGAAACACCATATATTTT
cdr3_aa: CSVGGREAWSGNTIYF

v_call: TRBV6-5
clone_size: -
j_call: TRBJ1-5
d_call: TRBD1
cdr3_nt: TGTGCCAGCACATCAGGGGGCGGACAGCCCCAGCATTTT
cdr3_aa: CASTSGGGQPQHF

v_call: TRBV28
clone_size: -
j_call: TRBJ1-4
d_call: -
cdr3_nt: TGTGCCAGCAGCGCGCCAGAAAAACTGTTTTTT
cdr3_aa: CASSAPEKLFF

v_call: TRBV28
clone_size: -
j_call: TRBJ1-3
d_call: -
cdr3_nt: TGTGCCAGCAGTTTGCGGTGGCCCTCTGGAAACACCATATATTTT
cdr3_aa: CASSLRWPSGNTIYF

v_call: TRBV18
clone_size: -
j_call: TRBJ1-1
d_call: -
cdr3_nt: TGTGCCAGCTCACGACCCCCTGGTAGTACTGAAGCTTTCTTT
cdr3_aa: CASSRPPGSTEAFF

v_call: TRBV19
clone_size: -
j_call: TRBJ1-5
d_call: -
cdr3_nt: TGTGCCAGTAGCCTGGCGGACAGTAGCAATCAGCCCCAGCATTTT
cdr3_aa: CASSLADSSNQPQHF

v_call: TRBV28
clone_size: once
j_call: TRBJ1-5
d_call: -
cdr3_nt: TGTGCCAGCAGCTTCGACTCGGGCAGGGTGGGTCAGCCCCAGCATTTT
cdr3_aa: CASSFDSGRVGQPQHF

v_call: TRBV11-2
clone_size: -
j_call: TRBJ2-1
d_call: TRBD2
cdr3_nt: TGTGCCAGCAGCTTAGGCCGTTCGGGACTACCCTACAATGAGCAGTTCTTC
cdr3_aa: CASSLGRSGLPYNEQFF